This passage covers 20 T cell receptor beta chains from one sample sequenced in a study of T cell responses to AZD1222 COVID-19 vaccine. Sequenced by immunoSEQ multiplex PCR; TCRdb stores in-frame clones only, minus some. The sample contains 150,000 to 180,000 clones, less than 90% of which appear only once. The input for sequencing was peripheral blood, taken on day 0 of AZD1222 vaccination. These receptors originate from an adult in good health.

The chain carries TRBV5-1 and TRBJ2-5; D remains ambiguous. Between the trimmed V and J ends, which lost 3 bases and 0 bases, there was a span of 3 bases. CDR1 is SGHRS, CDR2 YFSETQ, per germline. This CDR3 contains 12 residues. The CDR3 loop reads CASSWDQETQYF. The CDR3, as DNA: TGCGCCAGCAGCTGGGACCAAGAGACCCAGTACTTC.

The chain combines TRBV7-8 with TRBJ1-5; D ambiguous. The CDR3 covers 13 residues. Germline V lookup: CDR1 SGHVS, CDR2 FQNEAQ. Between the trimmed V and J ends, which lost 1 base and 6 bases, there was a span of 7 bases. This CDR3 is CASSLGYGQPQHF. CDR3 DNA: TGTGCCAGCAGCTTAGGGTACGGTCAGCCCCAGCATTTT.

The CDR3 loop is CASSQADSGNTIYF. In DNA form, the CDR3 reads TGTGCCAGCAGCCAAGCGGACAGCGGAAACACCATATATTTT. The gene calls are TRBV3-1 (or the pseudogene TRBV3-2) and TRBJ1-3; D possibly corresponds to TRBD1 (6 bases). Germline CDR1 and CDR2: LGHDT and YNNKEL (reference sequence). Trimming removed 1 base from V and 4 bases from J, with 8 bases in between. The CDR3 sequence is 14 residues long.

The chain recombines TRBV6-2 or TRBV6-3 with TRBJ1-1, with D maybe TRBD1 (6 bases). The germline V and J ends were trimmed by 6 bases and 1 base, with 15 bases remaining between them. This CDR3 is built from 15 residues. Germline values: CDR1 MNHEY, CDR2 SVGEGT. For the CDR3, the DNA is TGTGCCAGCAGCCGACGGACAGCAAAGAACACTGAAGCTTTCTTT. Its protein is CASSRRTAKNTEAFF.

J is TRBJ2-5 and V is TRBV5-1, with D possibly matching TRBD1 (6 bases). Germline V gene data show CDR1 as SGHRS and CDR2 as YFSETQ. V was trimmed by 0 bases and J by 5 bases, leaving 11 bases between them. There are 14 residues in the CDR3. As DNA, the CDR3 is TGCGCCAGCAGCTTGGGAGCAGGGGAGGAGACCCAGTACTTC. Translating it yields CASSLGAGEETQYF. Full variable domain (missing parts from reference TRBV5-1 and TRBJ2-5): KAGVTQTPRYLIKTRGQQVTLSCSPISGHRSVSWYQQTPGQGLQFLFEYFSETQRNKGNFPGRFSGRQFSNSRSEMNVSTLELGDSALYLCASSLGAGEETQYFGPGTRLLVL.

The J gene is TRBJ1-5, the V gene TRBV3-1 (or the pseudogene TRBV3-2); the match to TRBD1 covers 7 bases. The germline CDR1 and CDR2 sequences are LGHDT and YNNKEL (reference sequence). Trimming removed 2 bases from V and 9 bases from J; junction bases left unmatched: 4. The CDR3 length is 13 residues. CDR3 region: CASSQSQGGPQHF. As DNA, the CDR3 is TGTGCCAGCAGCCAAAGTCAGGGGGGGCCCCAGCATTTT.

J is TRBJ2-1 and V is TRBV19; no definite D call. The CDR3 is made up of 17 amino acids. Per germline, CDR1 LNHDA and CDR2 SQIVND (reference sequence). V was cut by 2 bases and J by 3 bases, with 17 bases left in between. DNA of the CDR3: TGTGCCAGTAGTATAAGTGTTGGGCAAGATCTCTACAATGAGCAGTTCTTC. It encodes CASSISVGQDLYNEQFF.

This chain's CDR3 is CASSLGGGEKLFF. Written as DNA, the CDR3 is TGTGCCAGCAGTTTAGGTGGAGGGGAAAAACTGTTTTTT. The J gene is TRBJ1-4, the V gene TRBV12-3 or TRBV12-4, with D hard to call. The CDR3 sequence is 13 residues long. The germline V and J ends were trimmed by 1 base and 8 bases, with 8 bases remaining between them.

This rearrangement joins TRBV21-1 to TRBJ1-1. TRBV21-1 is tagged as a pseudogene. The length of the CDR3 is 15 residues. In DNA form, the CDR3 reads TGTGCCAGCAGCAAAGGGGTGGGGGGAAACACTGAAGCTTTCTTT. Translated, it gives CASSKGVGGNTEAFF.

The V gene is TRBV6-2 or TRBV6-3, the J gene TRBJ1-5; D may be TRBD1 (5 bases). V lost 5 bases and J lost 0, with 11 bases in between. The germline gives CDR1 MNHEY, CDR2 SVGEGT. The length of the CDR3 is 15 residues. The CDR3: CASSPPRDSNQPQHF. The CDR3 nucleotides are TGTGCCAGCAGTCCCCCCAGGGATAGCAATCAGCCCCAGCATTTT.

This sequence joins TRBV7-2 and TRBJ2-7; 9 nucleotides match TRBD2. The germline V gene has CDR1 SGHTA and CDR2 FQGNSA. CDR3 size: 15 residues. V gave up 0 bases and J gave up 3 bases; unmatched junction bases: 3. DNA of the CDR3: TGTGCCAGCAGCTTAGCGGCTAGCGGGATCTACGAGCAGTACTTC. It is translated as CASSLAASGIYEQYF.

V gene TRBV6-2 or TRBV6-3 combines with J gene TRBJ2-7, with D perhaps matching TRBD2 (6 bases). The V end was cut by 2 bases, the J end by 2 bases, with 10 bases between. The CDR3 is 14 residues long. CDR1 is MNHEY and CDR2 is SVGEGT in the germline V gene. The DNA for the CDR3 is TGTGCCAGCAGTTACCTCGGGGGACCCTACGAGCAGTACTTC. Translated, it gives CASSYLGGPYEQYF.

V and J are TRBV2 and TRBJ2-7, with D unclear. There are 13 residues in the CDR3. Germline CDR1 SNHLY, CDR2 FYNNEI. V was shortened by 2 bases and J by 0 bases, with 5 bases between the two germline ends. The CDR3 loop reads CASSERSSYEQYF. In nucleotides, the CDR3 is TGTGCCAGCAGTGAAAGGAGCTCCTACGAGCAGTACTTC.

The chain uses TRBV2 and TRBJ1-2; TRBD1 might be the D (6 bases). V was trimmed by 7 bases and J by 8 bases, leaving 14 bases between them. The germline gives CDR1 SNHLY, CDR2 FYNNEI. The CDR3 has 12 residues. CDR3 residues: CASTGTGSGYTF. The CDR3 DNA reads as TGTGCCAGCACCGGAACAGGGAGCGGCTACACCTTC.

This clone was seen a single time. V is TRBV6-2 or TRBV6-3 and J is TRBJ2-7, with 7 bases identical to TRBD2. The V gene's germline CDR1 is MNHEY and CDR2 SVGEGT. The CDR3 sequence is 14 residues long. V lost 7 bases, J lost 2 bases, and 8 bases stayed unmatched. CDR3 protein: CASNPGTTTYEQYF. The CDR3 nucleotides are TGTGCCAGCAACCCAGGGACTACCACCTACGAGCAGTACTTC.

The chain links TRBV18 to TRBJ2-7, with 8 bases identical to TRBD1. After removal of 4 bases from V and 3 bases from J, the junction contained 8 bases not matched to a gene. Germline V gene sequence: CDR1 KGHSH, CDR2 LQKENI. The CDR3 consists of 15 residues. The CDR3 coding sequence is TGTGCCAGCTCACGTTCTTATGGACAGGGCTACGAGCAGTACTTC. The encoded protein is CASSRSYGQGYEQYF.

This rearrangement joins TRBV10-3 to TRBJ2-3; the match to TRBD2 covers 11 bases. The CDR3 is 15 amino acids. V lost 10 bases to trimming and J lost 0 bases; unmatched junction nucleotides: 6. CDR1 and CDR2 from the germline V gene are ENHRY and SYGVKD. The DNA for the CDR3 is TGTGCCACCGGGACTAGCGGAGTCAGCACAGATACGCAGTATTTT. Its translation is CATGTSGVSTDTQYF.

The chain carries TRBV28 and TRBJ1-2; D might be TRBD1 (6 bases). Germline CDR1 and CDR2: MDHEN and SYDVKM. Trimming took off 4 bases at V and 8 bases at J, with 17 bases between the two ends. The CDR3 runs 14 residues. The CDR3 spells CASSSGAGSDGYTF. Written as DNA, the CDR3 is TGTGCCAGCAGTTCAGGGGCAGGGTCAGACGGCTACACCTTC.

This CDR3 reads CASSSIYTEAFF. The CDR3 DNA follows: TGTGCCAGCAGTTCCATTTACACTGAAGCTTTCTTT. The rearrangement joins TRBV6-2 or TRBV6-3 to TRBJ1-1; the D is unclear. Trimming removed 4 bases at V and 3 bases at J, with 6 bases between. The CDR3 loop spans 12 amino acids. CDR1 and CDR2 (germline): MNHEY, SVGEGT.

The chain recombines TRBV5-4 with TRBJ1-6, with 8 bases aligning to TRBD1. The trim removed 0 bases at V and 7 bases at J, leaving 9 bases unmatched. There are 17 residues in the CDR3. The germline V gene encodes CDR1 SGHNT and CDR2 YYREEE (reference sequence). In DNA, the CDR3 is TGTGCCAGCAGCTTGGGCAGGGGGCAGGGAGGGAATTCACCCCTCCACTTT. Translated: CASSLGRGQGGNSPLHF.